The next 32 T cell receptor beta chains were all read from a single sample in a study of cytomegalovirus exposure and HLA in healthy donors. In the PCR, 60 Vbeta and 13 Jbeta primers were used. Measured with immunoSEQ multiplex PCR; TCRdb has only the in-frame clones, and not every one. The data hold over 150,000 clones, with 80% to 85% observed a single time. Sequencing was performed on PBMCs. All receptors come from a human donor in good health.

This chain uses TRBV7-9 with TRBJ1-1, with TRBD1 identical over 11 bases. Germline V gene lookup returns CDR1 SEHNR and CDR2 FQNEAQ (reference sequence). CDR3 length equals 13 residues. Trimming took 6 bases from V and 5 from J; bases not matched to a gene: 2. In DNA form, the CDR3 reads TGTGCCAGCAGAGGGACAGGGGGAACTGAAGCTTTCTTT. It encodes CASRGTGGTEAFF.

This chain connects TRBV4-1 to TRBJ1-4; D not resolved. V shed 0 bases and J shed 0 bases, with 8 bases lying between them. CDR3 length: 16 residues. Germline lookup yields CDR1 MGHRA and CDR2 YSYEKL. The CDR3 nucleotides are TGCGCCAGCAGCCAAGATCACAGAGCAACTAATGAAAAACTGTTTTTT. Translating gives CASSQDHRATNEKLFF.

Here the CDR3 DNA reads TGCAGCGCCCGGGGGGAACATAATTCACCCCTCCACTTT. Translated: CSARGEHNSPLHF. This chain connects TRBV29-1 to TRBJ1-6; a weak D match, TRBD1 (5 bases). This CDR3 has 13 amino acids. CDR1 and CDR2 from the germline V gene are SQVTM and ANQGSEA. V gave up 7 bases and J gave up 5 bases, with 12 bases separating them.

Comments on this clone: Germline is not matched at one junction end, which may reflect a read error. The sample holds other DNA sequences that translate to the same CDR3. The genes are TRBV19 and TRBJ2-7; 9 bases line up with TRBD1. The CDR3 covers 14 residues. Germline lookup yields CDR1 LNHDA and CDR2 SQIVND (reference sequence). CDR3 region: CASSIDRGSYEQYF. The DNA of the CDR3 is TGTGCCAGTAGCATAGACAGGGGGTCCTACGAGCAGTACTTC.

This sequence joins TRBV6-5 and TRBJ2-3; 8 nucleotides agree with TRBD1. The germline CDR1 and CDR2 sequences are MNHEY and SVGAGI. CDR3 length: 15 residues. Trimming removed 6 bases from V and 5 bases from J; junction bases left unmatched: 10. In DNA, the CDR3 is TGTGCCAGCAGCTCGGACAGGGAGTGGGGAGATACGCAGTATTTT. Translation: CASSSDREWGDTQYF.

The chain employs TRBV2 and TRBJ2-1, with 8 nucleotides matching TRBD1. CDR1 is SNHLY, CDR2 FYNNEI, per germline. J lost 4 bases, V lost 5 bases, and 7 bases had no gene match. The CDR3 sequence is 15 residues long. This CDR3 is CASSLSGTGYNEQFF. In DNA, the CDR3 is TGTGCCAGCAGTCTATCCGGGACAGGATACAATGAGCAGTTCTTC.

This rearrangement joins TRBV7-9 to TRBJ1-1; D uncertain. V lost 3 bases to trimming and J lost 0 bases, with 8 bases between them. This CDR3 is 14 amino acids long. Germline V gene data show CDR1 as SEHNR and CDR2 as FQNEAQ (reference sequence). The CDR3 sequence is CASSFERMNTEAFF. The CDR3 bases are TGTGCCAGCAGCTTCGAGAGAATGAACACTGAAGCTTTCTTT.

The V gene is TRBV18, the J gene TRBJ1-1; tentatively, D is TRBD1 (6 bases). CDR1 is KGHSH and CDR2 is LQKENI in the germline V gene. There are 13 residues in the CDR3. The V end lost 5 bases, the J end lost 5 bases, and 12 bases lay between the germline ends. The CDR3 sequence is CASSGDIRTEAFF. Here the CDR3 DNA reads TGTGCCAGCTCAGGGGACATTCGGACTGAAGCTTTCTTT.

This clone came up a few times. V and J are TRBV19 and TRBJ2-4; 7 nucleotides line up with TRBD1. J lost 6 bases, V lost 3 bases, and 5 bases had no gene match. This CDR3 comprises 14 residues. Germline CDR1 and CDR2: LNHDA and SQIVND (reference sequence). CDR3 region: CASSIPGQLNIQYF. The CDR3 bases are TGTGCCAGTAGTATCCCGGGACAGCTAAACATTCAGTACTTC.

The rearrangement links TRBV9 to TRBJ1-3; weak D call: TRBD1 (6 bases). The germline V gene has CDR1 SGDLS and CDR2 YYNGEE. Trimming cost V 0 bases and J 0 bases, with 13 bases left between them. CDR3 size: 17 residues. The CDR3 DNA reads TGTGCCAGCAGCGTAGGAATTGGACAGATCTCTGGAAACACCATATATTTT. It is translated as CASSVGIGQISGNTIYF.

CDR3 loop: CASSPTGLDTQYF. CDR3 DNA sequence: TGTGCCAGCAGCCCAACAGGGCTAGATACGCAGTATTTT. The V and J genes are TRBV5-4 and TRBJ2-3; D possibly corresponds to TRBD1 (6 bases). The CDR3 totals 13 residues. CDR1 and CDR2 from the germline V gene are SGHNT and YYREEE (reference sequence). With 4 bases removed from V and 5 bases from J, the gap between germline ends came to 11 bases.

The chain joins TRBV6-6 to TRBJ2-1, with 7 positions matching TRBD1. V was clipped by 6 bases and J by 3 bases; unmatched bases: 11. The CDR3 is made up of 16 amino acids. Looked up from germline, CDR1 is MNHNY and CDR2 is SVGAGI (reference sequence). CDR3: CASSATGANSYNEQFF. The DNA of the CDR3 is TGTGCCAGCAGCGCTACAGGGGCGAACAGCTACAATGAGCAGTTCTTC.

The chain is built from TRBV6-5 and TRBJ2-5; 7 bases are shared with TRBD1. Germline trimming cut 5 bases from V and 11 bases from J; bases unmatched to any gene: 14. CDR3 length: 14 residues. From germline, CDR1 is MNHEY and CDR2 SVGAGI. The CDR3 here is CASSHRPGQREQYF. DNA of the CDR3: TGTGCCAGCAGTCACAGACCGGGACAGAGGGAGCAGTACTTC.

The CDR3 reads CASSWDSRANVLTF. DNA of the CDR3: TGTGCCAGCAGCTGGGACAGTAGGGCCAACGTCCTGACTTTC. The V call is TRBV5-5, the J call TRBJ2-6, with 7 bases fitting TRBD1. With 3 bases clipped from V and 5 bases from J, the junction kept 2 bases outside the gene matches. Germline-derived CDR1 and CDR2 are SGHKS and YYEKEE (reference sequence). This CDR3 has 14 residues.

The CDR3 reads CASSLGTSGGADTQYF. The CDR3 DNA reads TGTGCCAGCAGCTTAGGGACTAGCGGTGGAGCAGATACGCAGTATTTT. The rearrangement joins TRBV7-2 to TRBJ2-3; TRBD2 matches 10 bases. This CDR3 has 16 residues. Germline loops: CDR1 SGHTA, CDR2 FQGNSA. V shed 1 base and J 4 bases; nucleotides not matched to a gene: 5.

The chain uses TRBV4-1 and TRBJ1-3, with D possibly matching TRBD1 (5 bases). The CDR3 spans 14 residues. CDR1 is MGHRA, CDR2 YSYEKL, per germline. V was cut by 1 base and J by 7 bases, with 11 bases left in between. The CDR3 here is CASSQVGEVNTIYF. CDR3 nucleotide sequence: TGCGCCAGCAGCCAAGTGGGGGAGGTGAACACCATATATTTT.

The chain links TRBV9 to TRBJ2-5; D gene ambiguous. Germline CDR1 SGDLS, CDR2 YYNGEE. CDR3 length: 15 amino acids. V was cut by 4 bases and J by 2 bases, with 15 bases left in between. Here the CDR3 DNA reads TGTGCCAGCAGCCAGTCAACTTCGCGGCAAGAGACCCAGTACTTC. This sequence encodes CASSQSTSRQETQYF.

The rearrangement uses TRBV10-3 and TRBJ1-1, with 7 bases matching TRBD1. Germline lookup yields CDR1 ENHRY and CDR2 SYGVKD. V shed 6 bases and J 1 base; nucleotides not matched to a gene: 5. This CDR3 has 14 amino acids. In nucleotides, the CDR3 is TGTGCCATCAGACCGGGACAGCCGAACACTGAAGCTTTCTTT. Translation: CAIRPGQPNTEAFF.

The chain employs TRBV27 and TRBJ2-1, with 9 bases identical to TRBD2. The germline V gene has CDR1 MNHEY and CDR2 SMNVEV (reference sequence). The CDR3 is 13 amino acids. The V and J ends lost 10 bases and 6 bases, in that order; junction bases with no gene match: 7. The DNA of the CDR3 is TGTGCCACCTTTAGCGGGGGCCTCAATGAGCAGTTCTTC. Amino acid sequence: CATFSGGLNEQFF.

The chain carries TRBV4-2 and TRBJ2-7; 7 nucleotides align to TRBD2. The CDR3 runs 14 residues. Germline V gene lookup returns CDR1 LGHNA and CDR2 YNFKEQ. Germline trimming cut 0 bases from V and 4 bases from J; bases unmatched to any gene: 3. CDR3 amino acids: CASSQDGGGYEQYF. The CDR3 bases are TGTGCCAGCAGCCAAGATGGGGGAGGGTACGAGCAGTACTTC.

The chain has TRBV5-4 and TRBJ2-1; TRBD1 aligns across 7 bases. Trimming at V came to 4 bases and at J to 3 bases, leaving 10 bases not matched to a gene. The germline CDR1 and CDR2 sequences are SGHNT and YYREEE (reference sequence). The CDR3 spans 16 residues. The CDR3 reads CASSQSKGANYNEQFF. CDR3 bases: TGTGCCAGCAGCCAGAGTAAGGGGGCCAACTACAATGAGCAGTTCTTC.

The V and J genes are TRBV5-4 and TRBJ2-5, with D possibly matching TRBD2 (5 bases). The CDR3 sequence is 14 residues long. Trimming shortened V by 3 bases and J by 1 base, and 10 bases separated the two germline ends. Germline CDR1 reads SGHNT; CDR2 reads YYREEE (reference sequence). CDR3 amino acids: CASSSPGSQETQYF. DNA for the CDR3: TGTGCCAGCAGCTCCCCGGGGTCCCAAGAGACCCAGTACTTC.

CDR3 loop: CASSPGNEETQYF. DNA for the CDR3: TGTGCCAGCAGCCCAGGAAACGAGGAGACCCAGTACTTC. The rearrangement links TRBV11-3 to TRBJ2-5; unclear D gene. CDR3 length equals 13 residues. Germline CDR1 reads SGHNT; CDR2 reads YENEEA. V lost 5 bases, J lost 5 bases, and 12 bases lay in between.

The chain carries TRBV18 and TRBJ2-5; D remains unclear. V was clipped by 0 bases and J by 4 bases, with 12 bases between them. In germline, CDR1 is KGHSH, CDR2 LQKENI. The CDR3 runs 15 residues. CDR3 in DNA: TGTGCCAGCTCACCACCTCCGTCCAAAGCAGAGACCCAGTACTTC. It translates to CASSPPPSKAETQYF.

The rearrangement links TRBV4-1 to TRBJ2-5, with D perhaps TRBD1 (6 bases). CDR1 MGHRA and CDR2 YSYEKL come from the germline V gene. The V and J ends lost 0 bases and 3 bases respectively, with 14 bases between them. The CDR3 covers 16 residues. The CDR3, as DNA: TGCGCCAGCAGCCAAGAAGTTAAGGGGACAAAAGAGACCCAGTACTTC. Translated: CASSQEVKGTKETQYF.

The chain employs TRBV27 and TRBJ1-2, with D perhaps TRBD1 (6 bases). This CDR3 contains 16 residues. Trimming took off 3 bases at V and 2 bases at J, with 16 bases between the two ends. The V gene's germline CDR1 is MNHEY and CDR2 SMNVEV (reference sequence). CDR3 in amino acids: CASSFSSAGENYGYTF. CDR3 bases: TGTGCCAGCAGTTTCTCCTCCGCAGGGGAAAACTATGGCTACACCTTC.

This sequence joins TRBV7-9 and TRBJ1-5; TRBD1 might be the D (5 bases). The CDR3 consists of 16 residues. The germline V gene has CDR1 SEHNR and CDR2 FQNEAQ (reference sequence). V dropped 1 base and J dropped 5 bases, with 15 bases sitting between them. CDR3 coding DNA: TGTGCCAGCAGCTTAGGCGTCAGAGGGGAGGATCAGCCCCAGCATTTT. Its protein is CASSLGVRGEDQPQHF. Full variable domain (rest looked up from reference TRBV7-9 and TRBJ1-5): DTGVSQNPRHKITKRGQNVTFRCDPISEHNRLYWYRQTLGQGPEFLTYFQNEAQLEKSRLLSDRFSAERPKGSFSTLEIQRTEQGDSAMYLCASSLGVRGEDQPQHFGDGTRLSIL.

This clone showed up just a few times. The rearrangement joins TRBV7-9 to TRBJ2-2; D is possibly TRBD2 (5 bases). V was trimmed by 2 bases and J by 8 bases, leaving 12 bases between them. The germline gives CDR1 SEHNR, CDR2 FQNEAQ (reference sequence). The CDR3 is made up of 14 amino acids. The CDR3 DNA reads as TGTGCCAGCAGCTTACGACTGTCGGGGGGGGAGCTGTTTTTT. Protein: CASSLRLSGGELFF.

The gene calls are TRBV29-1 and TRBJ2-4, with unresolved D. The CDR3 consists of 14 residues. CDR1 SQVTM and CDR2 ANQGSEA come from the germline V gene. V gave up 4 bases and J gave up 4 bases, with 14 bases separating them. CDR3 DNA: TGCAGCGTTGTCGGCCTTGGGCCAAAAAACATTCAGTACTTC. It translates to CSVVGLGPKNIQYF.

The V call is TRBV7-3, the J call TRBJ2-1, with TRBD2 identical over 10 bases. CDR3 length: 18 residues. The trim removed 0 bases at V and 2 bases at J, leaving 7 bases unmatched. In germline, CDR1 is SGHTA, CDR2 FQGTGA. The CDR3 spells CASSLTWVAGGTYNEQFF. The CDR3 DNA sequence: TGTGCCAGCAGCTTAACTTGGGTAGCGGGGGGAACCTACAATGAGCAGTTCTTC.

The chain couples TRBV18 to TRBJ1-2; 8 nucleotides match TRBD1. CDR1 and CDR2 (germline): KGHSH, LQKENI. The CDR3 contains 15 residues. V lost 3 bases to trimming and J lost 2 bases; unmatched junction nucleotides: 5. The CDR3 nucleotides read TGTGCCAGCTCACCGAGGCAGGGGGCAAACTATGGCTACACCTTC. The encoded protein is CASSPRQGANYGYTF.

The chain uses TRBV2 and TRBJ2-1; D remains unclear. V was shortened by 5 bases and J by 6 bases, with 5 bases between the two germline ends. Germline CDR1 SNHLY, CDR2 FYNNEI. This CDR3 comprises 11 residues. CDR3 protein: CASSSSNEQFF. CDR3 nucleotides: TGTGCCAGCAGTTCTAGCAATGAGCAGTTCTTC.